In its sample, the clone carrying this T cell receptor (beta chain) was seen a few times. The antigen is not known. Other DNA sequences within the sample encode an identical CDR3. This entry belongs to a study of beta chain features in type 1 diabetes. The study reverse transcribed the entire isolated RNA, so it sequenced expressed TCRB transcripts. Some clones are missing from TCRdb's copy, which holds only in-frame ones; the method was immunoSEQ multiplex PCR. The sample includes over 500,000 clones, around 15% seen only once; the top ten take about 0.087%. Overall study findings and caveats: With patients and controls alike, PCR might favor shorter templates to an equal degree.

V dropped 6 bases and J dropped 0 bases, with 12 bases sitting between them. The germline CDR1 and CDR2 sequences are LNHDA and SQIVND (reference sequence). This CDR3 has 15 residues. The source of this sequence is a man between 18 and 29 years old in good health. The sequenced material came from naive CD4+ T cells from blood. The chain employs TRBV19 and TRBJ2-1; a possible D gene is TRBD2 (6 bases). CDR3 region: CASSASGSSYNEQFF. CDR3 DNA: TGTGCCAGTAGCGCGAGCGGGTCCTCCTACAATGAGCAGTTCTTC.